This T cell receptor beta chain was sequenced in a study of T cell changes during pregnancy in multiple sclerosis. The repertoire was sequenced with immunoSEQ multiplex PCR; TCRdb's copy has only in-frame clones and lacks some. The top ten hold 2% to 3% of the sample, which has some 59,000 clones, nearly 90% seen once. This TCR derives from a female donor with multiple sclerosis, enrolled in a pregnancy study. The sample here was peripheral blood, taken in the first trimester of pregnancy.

The DNA of the CDR3 is TGTGCCAGCAGTTTATTTAGGAGAGTTTATAGCAATCAGCCCCAGCATTTT. This encodes CASSLFRRVYSNQPQHF. This chain uses TRBV27 with TRBJ1-5; D unclear. Trimming cost V 1 base and J 0 bases, with 13 bases left between them. The V gene's germline CDR1 is MNHEY and CDR2 SMNVEV (reference sequence). The CDR3 contains 17 residues.